This record looks at one T cell receptor (beta chain) sequence and its context. The antigen remains unidentified. This sample is drawn from a study of OX40 agonist ivuxolimab in advanced cancers. Study-wide background: Given to patients was ivuxolimab, an agonistic anti-OX40 (CD134) antibody.

Study conclusions and caveats: At 0.1 to 3.0 mg/kg and by week 6, CD4+ and CD8+ T cells in the blood had expanded clonally. More expanded clones were found, on average, in CD8+ than in CD4+ T cells.

V dropped 5 bases and J dropped 9 bases, with 14 bases sitting between them. This CDR3 contains 13 residues. Germline CDR1 SEHNR, CDR2 FQNEAQ (reference sequence). Using immunoSEQ multiplex PCR, the repertoire was profiled, and TCRdb retains in-frame clones only, with some absent. The repertoire holds 45,000 to 55,000 clones, with 87% as singletons. The sequences come from CD4+ or CD8+ T cells sorted from blood, collected in a trial of the OX40 agonist ivuxolimab. This clonotype was sampled from an adult with an advanced solid tumor such as melanoma, head and neck, liver or kidney cancer. The V and J genes are TRBV7-9 and TRBJ2-1; D perhaps matches TRBD2 (6 bases). The CDR3 DNA reads as TGTGCCAGCAGCCGGGACTTCAAGGCTGAGCAGTTCTTC. It translates to CASSRDFKAEQFF.